Below, 20 T cell receptor beta chains from the same sample are listed, as sequenced in a study of T cells in women clearing cervical HPV infection. This table comes from immunoSEQ multiplex PCR, and its TCRdb copy is limited to in-frame clones, with some not included. Its table lists fewer than 30,000 clones. The sample consisted of blood buffy coat. The source is a woman between 18 and 75 years old with a cervical HPV16 infection that either progressed to CIN3+ or cleared (not recorded which).

As for this clone: The CDR3 end lies 3 residues beyond the end of the read and is filled in from the germline J gene. V gene TRBV7-2 combines with J gene TRBJ2-3, with D uncertain. CDR3 length equals 12 residues. The V gene's germline CDR1 is SGHTA and CDR2 FQGNSA. The CDR3 sequence: CASSHSEETQYF. The DNA read from the CDR3 is TGTGCCAGCAGCCACTCTGAAGAGACG.

Comments on this clone: At one end, the junction sequence differs from germline, possibly due to a read error. The read stops 3 residues short of the end of the CDR3; the missing end is completed from the germline J gene. The V call is TRBV4-2, the J call TRBJ2-7; 7 bases align to TRBD2. This CDR3 has 16 amino acids. From germline, CDR1 is LGHNA and CDR2 YNFKEQ. The CDR3 bases that were read are TGCGCCAGCAGCCAAAACCCTAGCGGTGTATCCTACGAG. Amino acids: CASSQNPSGVSYE. Given in full, the CDR3 is CASSQNPSGVSYEQYF.

Comments on this clone: The CDR3 end lies 3 residues beyond the end of the read and is filled in from the germline J gene. The chain is built from TRBV19 and TRBJ1-2, with 9 bases lining up with TRBD1. The CDR3 is 15 amino acids. Germline CDR1 is LNHDA and CDR2 is SQIVND (reference sequence). The CDR3 region is CASSTRQGGSYDYTF. The covered CDR3 bases are TGTGCCAGTAGTACCCGACAGGGGGGCTCCTACGAC.

Turning to this clone: The read finishes 3 residues shy of the CDR3 end, and the germline J gene is used to complete it. The V gene is TRBV20-1, the J gene TRBJ2-3; 7 nucleotides align to TRBD1. The CDR3 extends over 10 amino acids. V gave up 7 bases and J gave up 6 bases; unmatched junction bases: 1. CDR1 and CDR2 from the germline V gene are DFQATT and SNEGSKA (reference sequence). CDR3 DNA, as far as it was read: TGCAGTGTACAGGGGGATACG. As protein: CSVQGDT. In full, the CDR3 is CSVQGDTQYF.

Comments on this clone: Read coverage stops 3 residues before the CDR3 terminus; the germline J gene supplies the remainder. This chain joins TRBV7-9 and TRBJ1-3; D is perhaps TRBD1 (6 bases). Germline values: CDR1 SEHNR, CDR2 FQNEAQ (reference sequence). The length of the CDR3 is 12 residues. CDR3 DNA (partial): TGTGCCAGCAGCTTAGAAGGACAGTTG. Amino acids: CASSLEGQL. The whole CDR3 protein is CASSLEGQLIYF.

With respect to this clone: From the germline J gene comes the end of the CDR3, since the read stops 3 residues before it. This chain links TRBV11-1 with TRBJ2-7; D gene ambiguous. Trimming left V 3 bases short and J 4 bases short, with 4 bases between. The CDR3 length is 11 residues. Germline V lookup: CDR1 SGHAT, CDR2 FQDESV (reference sequence). Incomplete CDR3 DNA: TGTGCCAGCAGCTTCAAATACGAG. Encoded protein: CASSFKYE. In full, the CDR3 is CASSFKYEQYF.

About this clone itself: The CDR3 is cut off 3 residues early in the read; its end comes from the germline J gene. The genes are TRBV7-2 and TRBJ2-1, with D possibly being TRBD1 (5 bases). The CDR3 consists of 14 residues. Germline V lookup: CDR1 SGHTA, CDR2 FQGNSA. The V gene lost 3 bases and the J gene lost 9 bases, with 15 bases spanning the gap. CDR3 sequence reads: CASSLTEGLTEQFF. CDR3 bases read: TGTGCCAGCAGCTTGACAGAAGGCCTAACTGAG.

Notes on this clone: The read halts 3 residues ahead of the CDR3 end, with the missing end drawn from the germline J gene. This chain joins TRBV2 and TRBJ1-2, with D tentatively TRBD1 (6 bases). Trimming stripped 6 bases from V and 2 bases from J, with 16 bases between. The V gene's germline CDR1 is SNHLY and CDR2 FYNNEI. There are 15 residues in the CDR3. The CDR3 DNA, read in part, is TGTGCCAGCAGAGATTGGACAGACCAAAACTATGGC. Encoded protein: CASRDWTDQNYG. The entire CDR3 is CASRDWTDQNYGYTF.

In regard to this clone: The CDR3 end lies 3 residues beyond the end of the read and is filled in from the germline J gene. The V gene is TRBV7-2, the J gene TRBJ2-3; TRBD2 matches at 12 bases. Germline V gives CDR1 SGHTA, CDR2 FQGNSA. V lost 0 bases to trimming and J lost 7 bases; unmatched junction nucleotides: 8. This CDR3 spans 17 amino acids. The CDR3 here is CASSLALPSGRANTQYF. CDR3 DNA, as far as it was read: TGTGCCAGCAGCTTAGCGCTCCCTAGCGGGAGGGCAAATACG.

For this clone: The read is 3 residues too short to cover the CDR3 end, so that end is filled in from the germline J gene. The J gene is TRBJ1-1, the V gene TRBV19; 8 bases fit TRBD1. CDR1 is LNHDA and CDR2 is SQIVND in the germline V gene (reference sequence). V lost 6 bases, J lost 1 base, and 10 bases stayed unmatched. The CDR3 contains 16 residues. The covered CDR3 bases are TGTGCCAGTAGGTGGGGGGCAGGGGGCGAGAACACTGAA. This translates into CASRWGAGGENTE. The whole CDR3 reads CASRWGAGGENTEAFF.

As concerns this clone: Read sequence stops 3 residues before the CDR3 end, and the germline J gene provides the missing end. This chain joins TRBV7-9 and TRBJ2-5; TRBD2 matches 8 bases. The junction had 7 bases not matched to a gene; V was cut back by 5 bases and J by 2 bases. The germline CDR1 and CDR2 sequences are SEHNR and FQNEAQ (reference sequence). The CDR3 has 15 residues. CDR3: CASSPGIAGQETQYF. CDR3 DNA (partial): TGTGCCAGCAGCCCCGGGATAGCGGGGCAAGAGACC.

Comments on this clone: One junction end does not reproduce the germline sequence, and a read error may be involved. Sequencing ends 3 residues short of the CDR3 end; the germline J gene provides the rest. The same CDR3 arises from other DNA sequences in this sample as well. This rearrangement joins TRBV7-9 to TRBJ1-3; D may be TRBD1 (6 bases). The CDR3 is 15 residues long. Germline lookup yields CDR1 SEHNR and CDR2 FQNEAQ (reference sequence). The sequenced CDR3 bases are TGTGCCAGCAGCTCACAGGGAGGATCTGGAAACACA. It specifies CASSSQGGSGNT. The entire CDR3 reads CASSSQGGSGNTIYF.

Notes on this clone: The DNA ends 3 residues before the CDR3 does, and the rest of the CDR3 is filled in from the germline J gene. Other DNA sequences in the same sample also yield this CDR3. The J gene is TRBJ1-1, the V gene TRBV2; TRBD1 matches 7 bases. Germline V gives CDR1 SNHLY, CDR2 FYNNEI. This CDR3 has 13 amino acids. The CDR3 protein is CASSEEGQAGAFF. CDR3 bases read: TGTGCCAGCAGTGAAGAAGGACAGGCGGGC. Based on the CDR3 plus reference TRBV2 and TRBJ1-1, the full variable domain is EPEVTQTPSHQVTQMGQEVILRCVPISNHLYFYWYRQILGQKVEFLVSFYNNEISEKSEIFDDQFSVERPDGSNFTLKIRSTKLEDSAMYFCASSEEGQAGAFFGQGTRLTVV.

Regarding this clone: The read terminates 3 residues before the CDR3 end, so the remaining end is supplied by the germline J gene. The V call is TRBV20-1, the J call TRBJ2-1, with 8 bases fitting TRBD2. J lost 7 bases, V lost 0 bases, and 8 bases had no gene match. CDR1 DFQATT and CDR2 SNEGSKA come from the germline V gene (reference sequence). The CDR3 covers 15 residues. This CDR3 reads CSARDVSGGLNEQFF. The part of the CDR3 DNA that was read is TGCAGTGCTAGAGATGTAAGCGGGGGACTTAATGAG.

This clone is identified as medium-sized from frequency. The CDR3 end lies 3 residues beyond the end of the read and is filled in from the germline J gene. V gene TRBV7-2 combines with J gene TRBJ2-7, with no clear D. The CDR3 consists of 13 residues. Germline V gene sequence: CDR1 SGHTA, CDR2 FQGNSA. Trimming shortened V by 0 bases and J by 6 bases, and 9 bases separated the two germline ends. CDR3 sequence: CASSLAFSGEQYF. The DNA read from the CDR3 is TGTGCCAGCAGCTTAGCTTTTAGTGGCGAG.

Points on this clone: The sequence runs out 3 residues before the end of the CDR3; the remainder is reconstructed from the germline J gene. The gene calls are TRBV9 and TRBJ1-5; 8 bases are shared with TRBD1. The J segment lost 9 bases and the V segment lost 3 bases, leaving 8 bases of the junction unmatched. Germline loops: CDR1 SGDLS, CDR2 YYNGEE. The CDR3 length is 14 residues. The CDR3 protein is CASSERPQGGPQHF. The CDR3 DNA, read in part, is TGTGCCAGCAGCGAGAGACCACAGGGGGGGCCC.

Concerning this clone itself: The CDR3 end lies 3 residues beyond the end of the read and is filled in from the germline J gene. This chain uses TRBV11-3 with TRBJ2-3, with 13 bases fitting TRBD2. The CDR3 has 15 residues. CDR1 SGHNT and CDR2 YENEEA come from the germline V gene. The V segment lost 10 bases and the J segment 5 bases; nucleotides outside the gene matches: 9. CDR3 loop: CATRLAGGEIDTQYF. Partial CDR3 DNA: TGTGCCACCAGACTAGCGGGAGGTGAAATAGATACG. Complete variable domain (other parts from reference TRBV11-3 and TRBJ2-3): EAGVVQSPRYKIIEKKQPVAFWCNPISGHNTLYWYLQNLGQGPELLIRYENEEAVDDSQLPKDRFSAERLKGVDSTLKIQPAELGDSAVYLCATRLAGGEIDTQYFGPGTRLTVL.

Concerning this clone itself: The observed sequence ends 3 residues before the CDR3 terminus, with the missing tail filled in from the germline J gene. The chain is built from TRBV6-2 or TRBV6-3 and TRBJ2-7; D perhaps matches TRBD1 (6 bases). Germline-derived CDR1 and CDR2 are MNHEY and SVGEGT. The CDR3 has 15 amino acids. The ends were cut back, 2 bases at V and 0 bases at J, with 11 bases in the middle. The CDR3 loop is CASSYDRQVSYEQYF. The part of the CDR3 DNA that was read is TGTGCCAGCAGTTACGATAGACAGGTCTCCTACGAG.

Worth noting for this clone: The CDR3 end falls 3 residues outside the read, so it is completed with the germline J gene. The chain is built from TRBV20-1 and TRBJ2-7, with D perhaps matching TRBD1 (5 bases). The CDR3 length is 14 residues. Germline V lookup: CDR1 DFQATT, CDR2 SNEGSKA (reference sequence). Trimming took 0 bases from V and 6 from J, leaving 15 bases between them. The part of the CDR3 DNA that was read is TGCAGTGCTAGAGATTCCCAGGGATCAACCGAG. This sequence encodes CSARDSQGSTE. The whole CDR3 region reads CSARDSQGSTEQYF.

With respect to this clone: The CDR3 end falls 3 residues outside the read, so it is completed with the germline J gene. Other nucleotide sequences from this sample produce the same CDR3. This rearrangement joins TRBV14 to TRBJ1-2; D is ambiguous. V lost 6 bases to trimming and J lost 3 bases, with 14 bases between them. The CDR3 extends over 14 amino acids. Germline CDR1 is SGHDN and CDR2 is FVKESK. CDR3 protein: CASSPAASDYGYTF. The sequenced part of the CDR3 DNA is TGTGCCAGCAGTCCGGCAGCGTCGGACTATGGC.